This T cell receptor (beta chain) was profiled in a study of blood T cell repertoires in COVID-19. Overall study context: The United States, Italy and Spain were the sources of the acute and convalescent COVID-19 samples. In each case, the material was cDNA or gDNA derived from T cells, B-cell-depleted T cells, or PBMCs.

Per germline, CDR1 MNHEY and CDR2 SVGAGI. The CDR3 runs 13 residues. Deletions cut 7 bases from V and 10 bases from J, with 17 bases between. Per the study methods: Using reference gene primer amplification, nucleated cell counts were estimated. The table came from immunoSEQ multiplex PCR; TCRdb's copy has only in-frame clones and leaves some out. V and J calls and clone size are copied from that table; D and trimming were computed from the DNA. The profile covers about 75,000 clones, with about 90% appearing a single time and less than 45% taken by the ten largest. This sequence was found in a human donor in a cohort sampled during active COVID-19. Specimen: peripheral blood. The V and J genes are TRBV6-5 and TRBJ2-1; D is possibly TRBD2 (6 bases). The chain's CDR3 is CASKQDMEGEQFF. The CDR3 DNA reads as TGTGCCAGCAAGCAGGACATGGAGGGAGAGCAGTTCTTC.